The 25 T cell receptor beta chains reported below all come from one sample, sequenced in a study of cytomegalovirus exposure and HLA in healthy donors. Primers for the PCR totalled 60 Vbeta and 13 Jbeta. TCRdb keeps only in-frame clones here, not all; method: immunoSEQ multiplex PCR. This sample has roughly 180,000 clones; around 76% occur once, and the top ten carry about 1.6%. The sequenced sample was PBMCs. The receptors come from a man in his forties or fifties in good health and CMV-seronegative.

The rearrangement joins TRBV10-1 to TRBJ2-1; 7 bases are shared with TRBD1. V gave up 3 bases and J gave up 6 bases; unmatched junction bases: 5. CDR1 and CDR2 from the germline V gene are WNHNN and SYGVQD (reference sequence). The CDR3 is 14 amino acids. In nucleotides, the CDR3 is TGCGCCAGCAGTGACTCGGACAGGATCAATGAGCAGTTCTTC. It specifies CASSDSDRINEQFF.

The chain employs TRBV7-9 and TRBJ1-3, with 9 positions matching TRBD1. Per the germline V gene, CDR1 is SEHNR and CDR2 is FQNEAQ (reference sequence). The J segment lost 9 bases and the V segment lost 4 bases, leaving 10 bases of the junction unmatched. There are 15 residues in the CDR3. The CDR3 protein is CASSSTGTGLGTIYF. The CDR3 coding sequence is TGTGCCAGCAGCTCTACCGGGACAGGGCTAGGCACCATATATTTT.

CDR3 region: CASSQDLLAGVTDTQYF. As DNA, the CDR3 is TGCGCCAGCAGCCAAGACCTACTAGCGGGGGTCACAGATACGCAGTATTTT. V is TRBV4-3 and J is TRBJ2-3; 11 bases are shared with TRBD2. This CDR3 is built from 17 residues. V shed 0 bases, J shed 2 bases, and the junction held 4 bases outside the gene matches. The V gene's germline CDR1 is LGHNA and CDR2 YSLEER.

CDR3 residues: CASSGSTGTRRGDTQYF. The CDR3 region has the DNA TGTGCCAGCAGCGGGTCCACCGGGACTAGGAGGGGAGATACGCAGTATTTT. The J gene is TRBJ2-3, the V gene TRBV2; 8 positions agree with TRBD2. CDR3 size: 17 residues. Unmatched junction bases numbered 16, after V lost 6 bases and J lost 5 bases. CDR1 SNHLY and CDR2 FYNNEI come from the germline V gene.

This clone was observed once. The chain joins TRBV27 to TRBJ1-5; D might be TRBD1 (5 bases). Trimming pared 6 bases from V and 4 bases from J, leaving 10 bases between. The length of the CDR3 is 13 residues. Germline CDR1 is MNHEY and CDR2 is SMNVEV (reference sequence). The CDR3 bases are TGTGCCAGCAGAAGACAGCTAAATCAGCCCCAGCATTTT. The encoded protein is CASRRQLNQPQHF.

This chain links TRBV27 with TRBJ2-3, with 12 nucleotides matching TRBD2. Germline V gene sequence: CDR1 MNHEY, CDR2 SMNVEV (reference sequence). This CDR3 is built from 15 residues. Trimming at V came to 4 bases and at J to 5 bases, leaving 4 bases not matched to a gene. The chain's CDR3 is CASSSSGGAVDTQYF. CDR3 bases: TGTGCCAGCAGTTCTAGCGGGGGGGCCGTAGATACGCAGTATTTT.

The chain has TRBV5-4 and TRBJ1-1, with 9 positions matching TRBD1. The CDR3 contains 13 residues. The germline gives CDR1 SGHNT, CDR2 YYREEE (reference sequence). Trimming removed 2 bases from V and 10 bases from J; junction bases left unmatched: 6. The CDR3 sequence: CASSLQGAPVAFF. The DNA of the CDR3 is TGTGCCAGCAGCTTACAGGGGGCGCCGGTAGCTTTCTTT.

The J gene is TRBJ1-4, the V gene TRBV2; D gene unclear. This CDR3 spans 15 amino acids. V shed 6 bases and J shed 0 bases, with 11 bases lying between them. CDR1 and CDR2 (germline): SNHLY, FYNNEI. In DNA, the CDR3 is TGTGCCAGCAGGGATCAGACTGCAACTAATGAAAAACTGTTTTTT. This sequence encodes CASRDQTATNEKLFF.

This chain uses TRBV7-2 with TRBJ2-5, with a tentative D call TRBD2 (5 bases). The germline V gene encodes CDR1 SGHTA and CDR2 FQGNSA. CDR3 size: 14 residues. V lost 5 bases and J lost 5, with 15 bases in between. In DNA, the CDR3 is TGTGCCAGCAGCCCAACTAGTCGCGGGGAGACCCAGTACTTC. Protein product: CASSPTSRGETQYF.

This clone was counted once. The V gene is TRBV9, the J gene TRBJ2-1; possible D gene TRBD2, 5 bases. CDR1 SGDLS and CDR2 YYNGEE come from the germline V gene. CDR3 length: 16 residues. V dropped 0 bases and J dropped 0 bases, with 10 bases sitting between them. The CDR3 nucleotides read TGTGCCAGCAGCGTAGTGGTGGGGAGCTCCTACAATGAGCAGTTCTTC. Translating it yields CASSVVVGSSYNEQFF.

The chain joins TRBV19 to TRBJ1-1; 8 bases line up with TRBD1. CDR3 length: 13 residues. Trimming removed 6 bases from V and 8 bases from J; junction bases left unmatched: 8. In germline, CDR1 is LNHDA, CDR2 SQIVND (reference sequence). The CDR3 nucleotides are TGTGCCAGTAGGACCGACAGGGGTAGGGAAGCTTTCTTT. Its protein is CASRTDRGREAFF.

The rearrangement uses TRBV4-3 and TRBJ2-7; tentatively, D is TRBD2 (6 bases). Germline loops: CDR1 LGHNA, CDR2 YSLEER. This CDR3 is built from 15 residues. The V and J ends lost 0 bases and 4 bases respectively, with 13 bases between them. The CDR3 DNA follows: TGCGCCAGCAGCCAAGATCCCGACCTAGCGTACGAGCAGTACTTC. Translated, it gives CASSQDPDLAYEQYF.

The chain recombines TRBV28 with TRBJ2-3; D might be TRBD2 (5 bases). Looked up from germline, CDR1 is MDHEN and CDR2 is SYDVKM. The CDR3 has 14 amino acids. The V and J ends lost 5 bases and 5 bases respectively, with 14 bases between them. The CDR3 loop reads CASSLQDWRDTQYF. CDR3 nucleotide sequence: TGTGCCAGCAGTCTGCAGGACTGGAGAGATACGCAGTATTTT.

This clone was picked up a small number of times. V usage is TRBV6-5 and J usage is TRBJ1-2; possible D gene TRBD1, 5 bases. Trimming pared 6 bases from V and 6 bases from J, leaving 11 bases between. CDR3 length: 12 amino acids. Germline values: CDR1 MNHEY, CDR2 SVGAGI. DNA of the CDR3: TGTGCCAGCAGGCAGACAGACCATGGCTACACCTTC. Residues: CASRQTDHGYTF.

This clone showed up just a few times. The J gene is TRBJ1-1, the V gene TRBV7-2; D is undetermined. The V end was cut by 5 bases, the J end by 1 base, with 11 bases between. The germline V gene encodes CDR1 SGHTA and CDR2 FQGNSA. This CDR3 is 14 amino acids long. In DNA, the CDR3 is TGTGCCAGCAGCCCACAAGGCGGGAACACTGAAGCTTTCTTT. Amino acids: CASSPQGGNTEAFF.

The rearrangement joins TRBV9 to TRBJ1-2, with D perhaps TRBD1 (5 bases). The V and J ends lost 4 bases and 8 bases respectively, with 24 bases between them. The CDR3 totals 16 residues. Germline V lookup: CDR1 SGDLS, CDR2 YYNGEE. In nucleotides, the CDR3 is TGTGCCAGCAGCTCCAGCCGGACGTGGGGCCTTTTCGGCTACACCTTC. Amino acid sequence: CASSSSRTWGLFGYTF.

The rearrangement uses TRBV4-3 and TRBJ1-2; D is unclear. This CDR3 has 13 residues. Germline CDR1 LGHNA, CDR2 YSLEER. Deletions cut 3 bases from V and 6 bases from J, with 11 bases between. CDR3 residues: CASSQGIADGYTF. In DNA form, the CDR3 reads TGCGCCAGCAGCCAGGGTATAGCGGATGGCTACACCTTC.

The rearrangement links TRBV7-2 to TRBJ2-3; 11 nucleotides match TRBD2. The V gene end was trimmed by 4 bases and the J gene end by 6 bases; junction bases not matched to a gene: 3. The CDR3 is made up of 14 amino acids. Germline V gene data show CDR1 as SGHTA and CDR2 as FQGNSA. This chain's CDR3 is CASSSSGRLDTQYF. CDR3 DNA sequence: TGTGCCAGCAGCTCTAGCGGGAGGCTGGATACGCAGTATTTT.

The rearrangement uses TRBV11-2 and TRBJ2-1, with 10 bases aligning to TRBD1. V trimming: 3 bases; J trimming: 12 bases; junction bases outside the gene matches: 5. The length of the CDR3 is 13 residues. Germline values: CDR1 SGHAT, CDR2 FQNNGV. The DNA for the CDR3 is TGTGCCAGCAGCTTTATTTGGACAGGGGGGCAGTTCTTC. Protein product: CASSFIWTGGQFF. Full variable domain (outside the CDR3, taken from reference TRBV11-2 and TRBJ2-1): EAGVAQSPRYKIIEKRQSVAFWCNPISGHATLYWYQQILGQGPKLLIQFQNNGVVDDSQLPKDRFSAERLKGVDSTLKIQPAKLEDSAVYLCASSFIWTGGQFFGPGTRLTVL.

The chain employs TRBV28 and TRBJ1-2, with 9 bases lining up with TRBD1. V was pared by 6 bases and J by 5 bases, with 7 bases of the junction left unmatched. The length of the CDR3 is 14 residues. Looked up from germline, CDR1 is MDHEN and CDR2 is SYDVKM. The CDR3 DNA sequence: TGTGCCAGCAGCTATACAGGGGGCTATTATGGCTACACCTTC. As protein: CASSYTGGYYGYTF.

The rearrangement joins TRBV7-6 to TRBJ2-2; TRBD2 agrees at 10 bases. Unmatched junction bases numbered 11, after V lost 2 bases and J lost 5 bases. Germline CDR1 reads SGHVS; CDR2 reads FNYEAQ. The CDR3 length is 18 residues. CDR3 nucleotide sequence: TGTGCCAGCAGCTTAAGTTCCAGCGGGGGGGATAGTACCGGGGAGCTGTTTTTT. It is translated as CASSLSSSGGDSTGELFF. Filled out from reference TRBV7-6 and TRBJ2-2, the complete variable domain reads GAGVSQSPRYKVTKRGQDVALRCDPISGHVSLYWYRQALGQGPEFLTYFNYEAQQDKSGLPNDRFSAERPEGSISTLTIQRTEQRDSAMYRCASSLSSSGGDSTGELFFGEGSRLTVL.

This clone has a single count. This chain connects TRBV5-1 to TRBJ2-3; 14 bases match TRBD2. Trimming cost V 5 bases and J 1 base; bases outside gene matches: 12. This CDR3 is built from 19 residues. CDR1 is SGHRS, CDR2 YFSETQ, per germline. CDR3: CASRRGLAGGSVGTDTQYF. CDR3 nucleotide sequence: TGCGCCAGCAGGAGAGGACTAGCGGGAGGTTCTGTCGGCACAGATACGCAGTATTTT.

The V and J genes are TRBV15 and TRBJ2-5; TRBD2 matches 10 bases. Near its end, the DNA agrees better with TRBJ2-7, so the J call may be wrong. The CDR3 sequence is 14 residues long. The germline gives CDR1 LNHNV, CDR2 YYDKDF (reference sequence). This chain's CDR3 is CATSRLAGEGEQYF. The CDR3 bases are TGTGCCACCAGCAGACTAGCGGGGGAGGGCGAGCAGTACTTC.

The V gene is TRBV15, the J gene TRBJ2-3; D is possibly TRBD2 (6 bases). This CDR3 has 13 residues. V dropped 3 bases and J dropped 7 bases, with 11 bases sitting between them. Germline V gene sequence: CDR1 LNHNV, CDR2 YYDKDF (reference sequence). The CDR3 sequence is CATSRDYLNTQYF. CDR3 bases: TGTGCCACCAGCAGGGACTACCTAAATACGCAGTATTTT.

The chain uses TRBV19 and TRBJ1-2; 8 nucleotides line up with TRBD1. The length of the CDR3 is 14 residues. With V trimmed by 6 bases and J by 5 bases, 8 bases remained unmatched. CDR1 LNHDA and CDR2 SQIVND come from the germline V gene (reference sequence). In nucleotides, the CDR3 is TGTGCCAGTAGCACGGACAGGGCTGGGTATGGCTACACCTTC. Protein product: CASSTDRAGYGYTF.